This record looks at one T cell receptor beta chain sequence and its context. Losses at the gene ends were 4 bases for V and 8 bases for J; bases not matched to a gene: 5. The CDR3 is 15 residues long. Germline CDR1 SGHRS, CDR2 YFSETQ. The table came from immunoSEQ multiplex PCR; TCRdb's copy has only in-frame clones and leaves some out. The repertoire holds some 200,000 clones, with around nine tenths as singletons. The sample is drawn from a study of blood T cell repertoires in COVID-19. Study in general: Acute and convalescent COVID-19 samples came from the United States, Italy and Spain.

The rearrangement links TRBV5-1 to TRBJ2-1, with TRBD2 matching 14 bases. The sequenced sample consisted of peripheral blood. The TCR comes from a man between 18 and 35 years old with active or convalescent COVID-19. The CDR3 here is CASSPPTSGRDEQFF. In DNA, the CDR3 is TGCGCCAGCAGCCCCCCGACTAGCGGGAGGGATGAGCAGTTCTTC.